The 16 T cell receptor beta chains below were found in one sample sequenced in a study of regulatory T cells in long-lasting Graves disease. The sample's time point: persistent/refractory GD, antithyroid drugs over 5 years with positive TRAb. Researchers made the TCR library from RNA that was extracted from PBMCs. Sequencing libraries for TCR beta were prepared with iRepertoire HTBI primers and Arm-PCR of CDR3 regions. Each CDR3 protein is one row after TCRdb ran MiXCR on the multiplex PCR reads. Seen here are about 400,000 distinct CDR3 sequences, 20% observed once, and the top ten hold about a fifth. The sequencing here drew on peripheral blood mononuclear cells (PBMCs), taken when the disease was refractory, from a patient treated with antithyroid drugs. The origin of the receptors is a female donor with Graves disease.

This clonotype was counted a few times. The genes are TRBV9 and TRBJ2-7; no definite D call. V gave up 1 base and J gave up 1 base, with 9 bases separating them. The CDR3 is made up of 14 amino acids. Germline values: CDR1 SGDLS, CDR2 YYNGEE. The CDR3 spells CASSVSAVSYEQYF. The CDR3 DNA sequence: TGTGCCAGCAGCGTATCGGCGGTTTCCTACGAGCAGTACTTC.

The V call is TRBV19, the J call TRBJ1-1; possibly TRBD1 for D (6 bases). Germline values: CDR1 LNHDA, CDR2 SQIVND (reference sequence). The germline V and J ends were trimmed by 10 bases and 0 bases, with 18 bases remaining between them. The length of the CDR3 is 15 residues. The CDR3: CATSPGQYMNTEAFF. Here the CDR3 DNA reads TGTGCCACCTCACCAGGACAGTACATGAACACTGAAGCTTTCTTT.

In this sample, this clonotype turned up a few times. The rearrangement uses TRBV5-1 and TRBJ2-2; possible D gene TRBD2, 6 bases. V was trimmed by 0 bases and J by 1 base, leaving 7 bases between them. CDR1 is SGHRS, CDR2 YFSETQ, per germline. The CDR3 is 15 residues long. The CDR3 coding sequence is TGCGCCAGCAGCTTGGCCGGGAGGAACACCGGGGAGCTGTTTTTT. Amino acid sequence: CASSLAGRNTGELFF.

At least ten counts were recorded for this clonotype. The rearrangement uses TRBV7-2 and TRBJ1-6; D not certain. CDR1 is SGHTA and CDR2 is FQGNSA in the germline V gene. V lost 7 bases to trimming and J lost 8 bases, with 18 bases between them. The CDR3 sequence is 15 residues long. The CDR3 DNA reads as TGTGCCAGCAACCGAGACATTTTTGTGGATTCACCCCTCCACTTT. As protein: CASNRDIFVDSPLHF.

This clonotype turned up a few times. J is TRBJ1-1 and V is TRBV6-5; no clear D gene. The CDR3 is 13 amino acids. The germline V and J ends were trimmed by 2 bases and 7 bases, with 11 bases remaining between them. From germline, CDR1 is MNHEY and CDR2 SVGAGI. The CDR3 nucleotides are TGTGCCAGCAGTTACGCGCCTAAGGATGAAGCTTTCTTT. It specifies CASSYAPKDEAFF.

This clonotype has ten or more counts. This chain joins TRBV28 and TRBJ2-5; D ambiguous. V lost 1 base, J lost 5 bases, and 8 bases lay in between. This CDR3 contains 13 residues. CDR1 is MDHEN, CDR2 SYDVKM, per germline. CDR3: CASSLYEAETQYF. Written as DNA, the CDR3 is TGTGCCAGCAGTTTATATGAGGCGGAGACCCAGTACTTC. Looking up the rest from reference TRBV28 and TRBJ2-5 gives the full variable domain: DVKVTQSSRYLVKRTGEKVFLECVQDMDHENMFWYRQDPGLGLRLIYFSYDVKMKEKGDIPEGYSVSREKKERFSLILESASTNQTSMYLCASSLYEAETQYFGPGTRLLVL.

This clonotype was found once. This may stem from a read error, because a much larger clone lies one nucleotide away. The V call is TRBV7-2, the J call TRBJ2-7, with TRBD2 matching 7 bases. Trimming took 5 bases from V and 0 from J; bases not matched to a gene: 4. This CDR3 has 14 amino acids. The germline V gene has CDR1 SGHTA and CDR2 FQGNSA. CDR3 coding DNA: TGTGCCAGCAGCCGCGGGGGTGGCTCCTACGAGCAGTACTTC. Protein sequence: CASSRGGGSYEQYF.

This clonotype turned up a few times. The chain carries TRBV24-1 and TRBJ2-5; a possible D gene is TRBD2 (6 bases). The CDR3 extends over 13 amino acids. The germline V gene encodes CDR1 KGHDR and CDR2 SFDVKD. V gave up 4 bases and J gave up 5 bases, with 10 bases separating them. The CDR3 loop is CATSEAGRETQYF. In DNA, the CDR3 is TGTGCCACCAGTGAGGCGGGAAGGGAGACCCAGTACTTC.

The chain employs TRBV29-1 and TRBJ2-2; no firm D call. Germline CDR1 reads SQVTM; CDR2 reads ANQGSEA. There are 15 residues in the CDR3. The CDR3 DNA follows: TGCACCGCCCGGACGGCGGAATCGAACACCGGGGAGCTGTTTTTT. It translates to CTARTAESNTGELFF.

This clonotype was counted ten times or more. The chain carries TRBV28 and TRBJ2-2, with TRBD1 matching over 8 bases. CDR1 MDHEN and CDR2 SYDVKM come from the germline V gene. V was clipped by 6 bases and J by 0 bases; unmatched bases: 6. CDR3 length: 16 amino acids. The CDR3 spells CASSDPGGPNTGELFF. The CDR3 nucleotides read TGTGCCAGCAGCGACCCAGGGGGCCCGAACACCGGGGAGCTGTTTTTT.

This clonotype was counted a few times. The chain joins TRBV30 to TRBJ1-1; 7 nucleotides agree with TRBD1. This CDR3 has 13 amino acids. Germline trimming cut 5 bases from V and 1 base from J; bases unmatched to any gene: 4. Germline CDR1 reads GTSNPN; CDR2 reads SVGIG (reference sequence). Here the CDR3 reads CAWGYRGNTEAFF. The CDR3 bases are TGTGCCTGGGGCTACAGGGGGAACACTGAAGCTTTCTTT.

To note about this clonotype: Possible read error: a much larger clone is one base away. This chain connects TRBV28 to TRBJ2-7; tentative D call: TRBD2 (6 bases). V was trimmed by 4 bases and J by 6 bases, leaving 19 bases between them. The CDR3 has 15 residues. Looked up from germline, CDR1 is MDHEN and CDR2 is SYDVKM. The CDR3 DNA reads as TGTGCCAGCAGTTCCTCGGGACTGGGGGTAGGCGAGCAGTACTTC. Protein sequence: CASSSSGLGVGEQYF.

About this clonotype: One base away lies a much larger clone, so this may be a sequencing read error. J is TRBJ1-1 and V is TRBV20-1; TRBD1 is a possible D gene (6 bases). From germline, CDR1 is DFQATT and CDR2 SNEGSKA (reference sequence). The CDR3 has 13 amino acids. The CDR3 nucleotides read TGCAGTGCTGGGGGGCTGTTGAACATTGAAGCTTTCTTT. Residues: CSAGGLLNIEAFF.

In this sample, this clonotype turned up a few times. V usage is TRBV2 and J usage is TRBJ2-2; 7 bases line up with TRBD2. The CDR3 sequence is 14 residues long. Germline assignment: CDR1 SNHLY and CDR2 FYNNEI. V gave up 2 bases and J gave up 7 bases; unmatched junction bases: 4. The CDR3 bases are TGTGCCAGCAGTGAACTAGCGGCGGTCGGGGAGCTGTTTTTT. It is translated as CASSELAAVGELFF.

The rearrangement uses TRBV6-1 and TRBJ1-1; D perhaps matches TRBD1 (5 bases). Germline values: CDR1 MNHNS, CDR2 SASEGT. CDR3 length equals 17 residues. The V and J ends lost 8 bases and 1 base respectively, with 23 bases between them. The DNA of the CDR3 is TGTGCCAGCGTAAGTGGCCGGACACCCCGGGGGAACACTGAAGCTTTCTTT. This translates into CASVSGRTPRGNTEAFF.

The chain recombines TRBV14 with TRBJ1-2, with 9 bases fitting TRBD1. This CDR3 is built from 16 residues. In germline, CDR1 is SGHDN, CDR2 FVKESK. Unmatched junction bases numbered 7, after V lost 1 base and J lost 4 bases. This CDR3 is CASSQAGTGPIYGYTF. The DNA of the CDR3 is TGTGCCAGCAGCCAAGCCGGGACAGGGCCAATCTATGGCTACACCTTC.